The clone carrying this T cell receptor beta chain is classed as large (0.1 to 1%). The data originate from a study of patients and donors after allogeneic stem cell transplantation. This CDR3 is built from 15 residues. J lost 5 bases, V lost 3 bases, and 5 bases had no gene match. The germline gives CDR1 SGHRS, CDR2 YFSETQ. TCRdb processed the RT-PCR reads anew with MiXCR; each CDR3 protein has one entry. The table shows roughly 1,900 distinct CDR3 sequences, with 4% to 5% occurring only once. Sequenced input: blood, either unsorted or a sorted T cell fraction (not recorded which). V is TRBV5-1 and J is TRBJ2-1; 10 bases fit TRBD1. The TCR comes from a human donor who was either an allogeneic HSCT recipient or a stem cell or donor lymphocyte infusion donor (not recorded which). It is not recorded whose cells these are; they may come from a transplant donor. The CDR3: CASSSRTGGHNEQFF. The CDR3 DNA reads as TGCGCCAGCAGCTCAAGGACAGGGGGGCACAATGAGCAGTTCTTC.